Below are 10 T cell receptor beta chains sequenced from a single sample in a study of cytomegalovirus exposure and HLA in healthy donors. Use of 60 Vbeta and 13 Jbeta primers characterized the PCR. Libraries were prepared by immunoSEQ multiplex PCR; TCRdb keeps only in-frame clonotypes and omits some of them. Seen here are about 150,000 clones, about four fifths observed once, and the top ten hold roughly 3.6%. Sequencing was carried out using PBMCs. The receptors were sampled from a human donor in good health.

This rearrangement joins TRBV7-9 to TRBJ2-7; a weak D match, TRBD2 (5 bases). The CDR3 is 16 amino acids. V lost 5 bases, J lost 4 bases, and 21 bases lay in between. The germline V gene encodes CDR1 SEHNR and CDR2 FQNEAQ (reference sequence). The CDR3 coding sequence is TGTGCCAGCAGCAACAATGGTGGCGGGCAGATATACGAGCAGTACTTC. It codes for CASSNNGGGQIYEQYF.

The rearrangement links TRBV30 to TRBJ2-7, with 8 bases fitting TRBD1. This CDR3 is 14 amino acids long. V lost 3 bases to trimming and J lost 3 bases; unmatched junction nucleotides: 7. Germline V gene data show CDR1 as GTSNPN and CDR2 as SVGIG (reference sequence). The DNA for the CDR3 is TGTGCCTGGAGGTTGGGGACAGGTTTCTACGAGCAGTACTTC. This codes for CAWRLGTGFYEQYF.

The chain links TRBV7-9 to TRBJ2-3; 7 nucleotides align to TRBD2. The CDR3 has 19 residues. Germline CDR1 and CDR2: SEHNR and FQNEAQ (reference sequence). J was trimmed by 1 base and V by 6 bases; bases with no gene match: 19. The CDR3 loop is CASSPRLTGGGRRTDTQYF. The DNA for the CDR3 is TGTGCCAGCAGTCCCCGCCTTACGGGGGGAGGGAGACGCACAGATACGCAGTATTTT.

J is TRBJ2-7 and V is TRBV19, with 8 bases fitting TRBD1. Germline CDR1 LNHDA, CDR2 SQIVND (reference sequence). The CDR3 contains 14 residues. V dropped 6 bases and J dropped 0; count of bases not matched to a gene: 4. CDR3 bases: TGTGCCAGTAGGGCAGGGACAGGCTCCTACGAGCAGTACTTC. Its translation is CASRAGTGSYEQYF.

The CDR3 spells CASSPGTRWAFF. CDR3 sequence (DNA): TGTGCCAGCAGCCCCGGGACTCGTTGGGCTTTCTTT. V and J are TRBV7-9 and TRBJ1-1; D might be TRBD1 (5 bases). Germline V lookup: CDR1 SEHNR, CDR2 FQNEAQ (reference sequence). This CDR3 spans 12 amino acids. Trimming shortened V by 5 bases and J by 11 bases, and 15 bases separated the two germline ends.

V usage is TRBV27 and J usage is TRBJ1-4, with D possibly being TRBD1 (6 bases). This CDR3 is 15 amino acids long. Trimming took off 3 bases at V and 5 bases at J, with 13 bases between the two ends. The germline CDR1 and CDR2 sequences are MNHEY and SMNVEV (reference sequence). The CDR3 coding sequence is TGTGCCAGCAGTTTTTACGGACAGAGAAATGAAAAACTGTTTTTT. This sequence encodes CASSFYGQRNEKLFF.

The chain carries TRBV4-1 and TRBJ2-7; 7 bases agree with TRBD1. With V trimmed by 1 base and J by 5 bases, 14 bases remained unmatched. The length of the CDR3 is 17 residues. Germline CDR1 reads MGHRA; CDR2 reads YSYEKL. The CDR3 spells CASSQAKGGPSMDEQYF. CDR3 DNA: TGCGCCAGCAGCCAAGCTAAAGGGGGCCCCTCAATGGACGAGCAGTACTTC.

This clone was picked up a small number of times. The DNA of the CDR3 is TGTGCCATCAGGACAGGGGAGAACTATGGCTACACCTTC. The encoded protein is CAIRTGENYGYTF. The chain carries TRBV10-3 and TRBJ1-2; 8 bases agree with TRBD1. V gave up 6 bases and J gave up 2 bases; unmatched junction bases: 2. Germline V gives CDR1 ENHRY, CDR2 SYGVKD. The CDR3 spans 13 residues.

The chain links TRBV9 to TRBJ1-3; D gene unclear. The CDR3 sequence is 15 residues long. V was cut by 4 bases and J by 0 bases, with 11 bases left in between. Germline V gene data show CDR1 as SGDLS and CDR2 as YYNGEE. The CDR3 protein is CASSPHSHSGNTIYF. As DNA, the CDR3 is TGTGCCAGCAGCCCCCACAGTCACTCTGGAAACACCATATATTTT.

The rearrangement links TRBV6-5 to TRBJ2-3; TRBD2 matches at 7 bases. V lost 4 bases, J lost 2 bases, and 0 bases stayed unmatched. The germline gives CDR1 MNHEY, CDR2 SVGAGI. The CDR3 is made up of 13 amino acids. For the CDR3, the DNA is TGTGCCAGCAGTTGGGACTACACAGATACGCAGTATTTT. This translates into CASSWDYTDTQYF.